These T cell receptor beta chains were read from a single sample in a study of cytomegalovirus exposure and HLA in healthy donors. Assay: immunoSEQ multiplex PCR; the TCRdb copy retains only in-frame clones and omits some. The table lists over 150,000 clones, roughly four fifths of them singletons. Sequenced: PBMCs. Receptors were obtained from a man aged 50-59 years in good health and CMV-seronegative. Both conserved end residues are part of each CDR3. A D gene is named only where the DNA matches it firmly. For some rows the clone size is stated as once, few or many, or as a class when expanded; others skip it.

D gene	V gene	clone size	J gene	CDR3 DNA	CDR3 protein
-	TRBV28	-	TRBJ1-2	TGTGCCAGCAGATCTACGCCCATGGCACAGTATGGCTACACCTTC	CASRSTPMAQYGYTF
TRBD2	TRBV28	-	TRBJ2-5	TGTGCCAGCAGTTTCGGGGGGAGTGAAGAGACCCAGTACTTC	CASSFGGSEETQYF
-	TRBV11-2	-	TRBJ1-2	TGTGCCAGCAGCCCCGGGTCGGTGGGCTACACCTTC	CASSPGSVGYTF
-	TRBV9	-	TRBJ1-4	TGTGCCAGCAGCGTAGCCCCTACAACTAATGAAAAACTGTTTTTT	CASSVAPTTNEKLFF
TRBD1	TRBV19	-	TRBJ1-2	TGTGCCAGTATTTCGGGACAGGGAAGTGGCTATGGCTACACCTTC	CASISGQGSGYGYTF
TRBD2	TRBV7-7	-	TRBJ2-5	TGTGCTAGCAGCCCCCATTCGGGACTAGCGAGAGAGACCCAGTACTTC	CASSPHSGLARETQYF
TRBD1	TRBV29-1	-	TRBJ1-2	TGCAGCGCACTCGACAGGGGGCTCTATGGCTACACCTTC	CSALDRGLYGYTF
TRBD1	TRBV7-9	once	TRBJ2-2	TGTGCCAGCAGCCTAGACAGGGTTAGAACCGGGGAGCTGTTTTTT	CASSLDRVRTGELFF
-	TRBV7-9	-	TRBJ2-7	TGTGCCAGCGCGCGGCTGGCCTACGAGCAGTACTTC	CASARLAYEQYF
TRBD1	TRBV6-5	once	TRBJ1-2	TGTGCCAGCAGTTACTCGGCCCAGGGGGCAAGAGGCTACACCTTC	CASSYSAQGARGYTF
TRBD1	TRBV7-9	-	TRBJ1-5	TGTGCCAGCAGCTTAGCGGGGGACAGGCAGCCCCAGCATTTT	CASSLAGDRQPQHF
-	TRBV7-8	-	TRBJ2-7	TGTGCCAGCAGCTTAGCGCCGGCAGGGTCGCTCCACTTC	CASSLAPAGSLHF
TRBD2	TRBV9	-	TRBJ2-7	TGTGCCAGCAGCGTTGGACTAGCGGGGGGCACCTACGAGCAGTACTTC	CASSVGLAGGTYEQYF
-	TRBV2	-	TRBJ2-6	TGTGCCAGCAGTGGGTCGGTACTGTCTGAGGCCAACGTCCTGACTTTC	CASSGSVLSEANVLTF
-	TRBV27	few	TRBJ1-6	TGTGCCAGCAGCCCCGGGACTATGGGGTGGTCCTATAATTCACCCCTCCACTTT	CASSPGTMGWSYNSPLHF
TRBD2	TRBV30	-	TRBJ2-1	TGTGCCTGGAGTGCTAGCGGGAGGGCGGAGTTCTTC	CAWSASGRAEFF
-	TRBV4-3	-	TRBJ2-2	TGCGCCAGCAGCCAAGTGTTAGTTACCGGGGAGCTGTTTTTT	CASSQVLVTGELFF
-	TRBV7-2	-	TRBJ2-2	TGTGCCAGCAGCTTCAGGGGTGACGGGGAGCTGTTTTTT	CASSFRGDGELFF
-	TRBV6-5	-	TRBJ1-2	TGTGCCAGCAAGCTACAGGGAATCGCAGGTGGCTACACCTTC	CASKLQGIAGGYTF
-	TRBV14	-	TRBJ2-5	TGTGCCAGCAGCGTGGCAGAGACCCAGTACTTC	CASSVAETQYF
TRBD1	TRBV5-1	-	TRBJ2-1	TGCGCCAGCAGCTTTGATCGGGACAGCTACAATGAGCAGTTCTTC	CASSFDRDSYNEQFF
TRBD1	TRBV2	-	TRBJ1-2	TGTGCCAGCAGTTTGACAGGGCACAATGGCTACACCTTC	CASSLTGHNGYTF
-	TRBV28	-	TRBJ1-4	TGTGCCAGTTCGGGAGGGGATCTTAGTGGGAAACTGTTTTTT	CASSGGDLSGKLFF
-	TRBV7-9	-	TRBJ1-2	TGTGCCAGCAGCCCGAGCAGCCTCAGGGAGGACTATGGCTACACCTTC	CASSPSSLREDYGYTF